The 16 T cell receptor beta chains below all came from one sample that was sequenced in a study of blood T cells in healthy people across ages. Next came a second PCR, run for roughly 7 to 12 cycles, which used a sample-barcoded 5' primer along with a J-beta primer mix. TCRdb called the 5' RACE reads again in MiXCR, with one record for every CDR3 protein. The sample contains approximately 780,000 distinct CDR3 sequences, 20% to 30% of which appear only once. These same data were also listed under a study on T cells of mothers and their children.

Sequenced sample: blood. The receptors here all came from a boy younger than 18 in good health.

The V call is TRBV6-1, the J call TRBJ2-7; 8 bases fit TRBD2. The end of the DNA fits TRBJ2-5 better, so the J call may be wrong. Per germline, CDR1 MNHNS and CDR2 SASEGT. The CDR3 is 16 residues long. CDR3: CASSGPSGGRQETQYF. As DNA, the CDR3 is TGTGCCAGCAGTGGCCCCAGCGGGGGAAGACAAGAGACCCAGTACTTC.

This clonotype was seen a few times. CDR3 DNA: TGTGCCAGCAATCGGGGGCGGAACATTCAGTACTTC. Protein: CASNRGRNIQYF. This sequence joins TRBV12-3 or TRBV12-4 and TRBJ2-4; D could derive from TRBD1 or TRBD2 (6 bases each). Trimming cost V 7 bases and J 7 bases, with 11 bases left between them. This CDR3 has 12 amino acids.

This chain links TRBV20-1 with TRBJ2-3; possibly TRBD1 or TRBD2 for D (5 bases each). Per the germline V gene, CDR1 is DFQATT and CDR2 is SNEGSKA (reference sequence). This CDR3 has 12 amino acids. V lost 6 bases to trimming and J lost 5 bases, with 12 bases between them. The CDR3 is CSATGRGDTQYF. In DNA, the CDR3 is TGCAGTGCAACGGGACGAGGAGATACGCAGTATTTT.

This clonotype has a handful of counts. As the CDR3 is not closed by the conserved phenylalanine or tryptophan, this likely results from a read error. This chain joins TRBV4-1 and TRBJ2-1, with D possibly being TRBD1 (6 bases). V was pared by 0 bases and J by 10 bases, with 13 bases between. The length of the CDR3 is 14 residues. Germline-derived CDR1 and CDR2 are MGHRA and YSYEKL. The chain's CDR3 is CASSQDIRQDEQFL. As DNA, the CDR3 is TGCGCCAGCAGCCAAGATATCCGACAGGACGAGCAGTTCCTC.

This chain joins TRBV25-1 and TRBJ1-1; D not resolved. Deletions cut 7 bases from V and 1 base from J, with 10 bases between. Per the germline V gene, CDR1 is MGHDK and CDR2 is SYGVNS. This CDR3 region has 13 residues. The CDR3 bases are TGTGCCAGCATCGAGGATACGAACACTGAAGCTTTCTTT. It translates to CASIEDTNTEAFF.

The chain uses TRBV4-1 and TRBJ1-4; D call uncertain. This CDR3 spans 15 amino acids. The germline gives CDR1 MGHRA, CDR2 YSYEKL. The ends were cut back, 1 base at V and 3 bases at J, with 9 bases in the middle. The CDR3 spells CASSQASGANEKLFF. DNA of the CDR3: TGCGCCAGCAGCCAAGCGTCAGGAGCTAATGAAAAACTGTTTTTT.

This clonotype occurred a few times. The chain uses TRBV12-3 or TRBV12-4 and TRBJ2-3, with TRBD2 as a possible D gene (6 bases). The CDR3 sequence is 14 residues long. Trimming stripped 7 bases from V and 2 bases from J, with 13 bases between. CDR3 sequence (DNA): TGTGCCAGCATCCTGGGGGGAGACACAGATACGCAGTATTTT. Translated: CASILGGDTDTQYF.

The sample holds a few counts of this clonotype. An end of the junction does not agree with germline; a read error may underlie this. This sequence joins TRBV10-3 and TRBJ2-1; D is unresolved. Germline assignment: CDR1 ENHRY and CDR2 SYGVKD. The CDR3 covers 12 residues. In DNA form, the CDR3 reads TGTGCCATCAGCACTACCCAAGAGACCCGGTACTTC. Its protein is CAISTTQETRYF.

This clonotype showed up just a few times. The CDR3 protein is CASSQGQGMNEKLFF. CDR3 nucleotide sequence: TGCGCCAGCAGCCAAGGGCAGGGTATGAATGAAAAACTGTTTTTT. This chain uses TRBV4-1 with TRBJ1-4; maybe TRBD1 (5 bases). Germline V CDR1 and CDR2: MGHRA, YSYEKL. The CDR3 consists of 15 residues. V gave up 1 base and J gave up 5 bases, with 11 bases separating them.

This clonotype was counted at least ten times. This chain links TRBV10-2 with TRBJ2-5, with D perhaps TRBD2 (7 bases). The DNA end is a closer match to TRBJ2-1, so the J assignment may be wrong. The CDR3 sequence is 15 residues long. In germline, CDR1 is WSHSY, CDR2 SAAADI. The CDR3 bases are TGCGCCAGCAGCTCCCGGGGGGCCCCCTACAATGAGCAGTTCTTC. Translation: CASSSRGAPYNEQFF.

V is TRBV9 and J is TRBJ2-1, with TRBD2 matching over 7 bases. The junction had 6 bases not matched to a gene; V was cut back by 2 bases and J by 4 bases. Germline V gives CDR1 SGDLS, CDR2 YYNGEE. The CDR3 consists of 15 residues. Here the CDR3 reads CASSVGLAAYNEQFF. CDR3 DNA: TGTGCCAGCAGCGTGGGGCTAGCGGCTTACAATGAGCAGTTCTTC. The full variable domain, completed using reference TRBV9 and TRBJ2-1, is DSGVTQTPKHLITATGQRVTLRCSPRSGDLSVYWYQQSLDQGLQFLIQYYNGEERAKGNILERFSAQQFPDLHSELNLSSLELGDSALYFCASSVGLAAYNEQFFGPGTRLTVL.

The V call is TRBV6-6, the J call TRBJ2-3, with D perhaps being TRBD1 or TRBD2 (5 bases each). The CDR3 totals 16 residues. Trimming left V 0 bases short and J 0 bases short, with 10 bases between. Germline assignment: CDR1 MNHNY and CDR2 SVGAGI (reference sequence). CDR3 in amino acids: CASSYSTGPSTDTQYF. DNA for the CDR3: TGTGCCAGCAGTTACTCCACGGGGCCTAGCACAGATACGCAGTATTTT.

This clonotype has a handful of counts. The V and J genes are TRBV5-1 and TRBJ2-7, with TRBD1 matching 7 bases. Losses at the gene ends were 4 bases for V and 7 bases for J; bases not matched to a gene: 14. CDR1 is SGHRS, CDR2 YFSETQ, per germline. The CDR3 runs to 15 residues. The CDR3 reads CASSVGTVGLLEQYF. The CDR3 nucleotides read TGCGCCAGCAGCGTCGGGACAGTGGGCCTCCTGGAGCAGTACTTC. Looking up the rest from reference TRBV5-1 and TRBJ2-7 gives the full variable domain: KAGVTQTPRYLIKTRGQQVTLSCSPISGHRSVSWYQQTPGQGLQFLFEYFSETQRNKGNFPGRFSGRQFSNSRSEMNVSTLELGDSALYLCASSVGTVGLLEQYFGPGTRLTVT.

Only a few counts were recorded for this clonotype. The gene calls are TRBV29-1 and TRBJ2-5; 7 positions match TRBD2. The CDR3 consists of 14 residues. The J segment lost 1 base and the V segment lost 3 bases, leaving 5 bases of the junction unmatched. Per germline, CDR1 SQVTM and CDR2 ANQGSEA. DNA for the CDR3: TGCAGCGTTGAGGGCAGGGAGGGCCAAGAGACCCAGTACTTC. Protein: CSVEGREGQETQYF.

The chain uses TRBV3-1 and TRBJ1-6; the D gene is possibly TRBD1 (5 bases). The germline gives CDR1 LGHDT, CDR2 YNNKEL (reference sequence). CDR3 length: 15 residues. The V end was cut by 1 base, the J end by 7 bases, with 11 bases between. The CDR3 region is CASSQGDRGNSPLHF. The CDR3 coding sequence is TGTGCCAGCAGCCAAGGGGACCGGGGAAATTCACCCCTCCACTTT.

This chain's CDR3 is CASTYRGGGYNEQFF. DNA for the CDR3: TGTGCCAGCACCTATCGGGGTGGAGGCTACAATGAGCAGTTCTTC. This chain links TRBV28 with TRBJ2-1, with D maybe TRBD2 (5 bases). The V gene's germline CDR1 is MDHEN and CDR2 SYDVKM. V was shortened by 7 bases and J by 3 bases, with 16 bases between the two germline ends. CDR3 length: 15 amino acids.